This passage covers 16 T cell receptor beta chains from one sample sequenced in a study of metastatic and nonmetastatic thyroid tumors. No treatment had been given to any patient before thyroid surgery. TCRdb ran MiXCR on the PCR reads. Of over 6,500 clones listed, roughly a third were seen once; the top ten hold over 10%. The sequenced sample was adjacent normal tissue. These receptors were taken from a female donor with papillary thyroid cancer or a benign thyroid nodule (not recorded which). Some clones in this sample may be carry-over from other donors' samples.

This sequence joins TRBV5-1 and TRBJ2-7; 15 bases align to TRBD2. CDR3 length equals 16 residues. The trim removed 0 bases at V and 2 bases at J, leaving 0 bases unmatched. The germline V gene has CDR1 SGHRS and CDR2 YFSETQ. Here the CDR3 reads CASSLGTSGRAYEQYF. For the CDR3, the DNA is TGCGCCAGCAGCTTGGGGACTAGCGGGAGGGCCTACGAGCAGTACTTC.

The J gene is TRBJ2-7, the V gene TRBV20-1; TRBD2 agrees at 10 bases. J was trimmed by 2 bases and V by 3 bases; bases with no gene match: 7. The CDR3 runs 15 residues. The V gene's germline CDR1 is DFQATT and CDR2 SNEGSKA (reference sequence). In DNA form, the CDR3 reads TGCAGTGCTAGGCCGTTTAGCGGGAGGACCTACGAGCAGTACTTC. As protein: CSARPFSGRTYEQYF.

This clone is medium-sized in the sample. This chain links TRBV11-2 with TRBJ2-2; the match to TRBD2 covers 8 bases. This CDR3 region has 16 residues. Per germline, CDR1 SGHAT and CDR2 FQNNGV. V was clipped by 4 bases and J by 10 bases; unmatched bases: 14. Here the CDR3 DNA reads TGTGCCAGCAGCTCCCTAGCGGGCGGGCCCCTGGTGGAGCTGTTTTTT. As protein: CASSSLAGGPLVELFF.

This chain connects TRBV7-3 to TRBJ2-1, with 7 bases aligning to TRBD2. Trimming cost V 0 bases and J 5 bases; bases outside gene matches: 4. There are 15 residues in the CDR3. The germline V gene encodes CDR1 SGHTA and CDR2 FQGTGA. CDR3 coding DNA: TGTGCCAGCAGCTTAACACTAGCGAGGAACAATGAGCAGTTCTTC. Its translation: CASSLTLARNNEQFF.

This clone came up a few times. CDR3 protein: CASSRGTEETQYF. CDR3 DNA: TGTGCCAGCAGCCGCGGGACGGAAGAGACCCAGTACTTC. V is TRBV7-2 and J is TRBJ2-5, with D perhaps matching TRBD2 (6 bases). Germline V gene data show CDR1 as SGHTA and CDR2 as FQGNSA. Deletions cut 5 bases from V and 3 bases from J, with 10 bases between. The CDR3 covers 13 residues. The whole variable domain, filled in from reference TRBV7-2 and TRBJ2-5, reads GAGVSQSPSNKVTEKGKDVELRCDPISGHTALYWYRQSLGQGLEFLIYFQGNSAPDKSGLPSDRFSAERTGGSVSTLTIQRTQQEDSAVYLCASSRGTEETQYFGPGTRLLVL.

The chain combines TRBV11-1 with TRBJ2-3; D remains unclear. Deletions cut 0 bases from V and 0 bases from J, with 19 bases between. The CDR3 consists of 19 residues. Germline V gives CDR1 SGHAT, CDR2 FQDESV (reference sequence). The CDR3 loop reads CASSLARRRTTHSTDTQYF. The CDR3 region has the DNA TGTGCCAGCAGCTTAGCCCGGCGGCGCACTACACATAGCACAGATACGCAGTATTTT.

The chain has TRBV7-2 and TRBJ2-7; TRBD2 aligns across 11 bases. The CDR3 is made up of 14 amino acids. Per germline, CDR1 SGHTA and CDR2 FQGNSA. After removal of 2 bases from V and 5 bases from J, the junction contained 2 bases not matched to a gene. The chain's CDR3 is CASSLRLAGNEQYF. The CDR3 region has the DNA TGTGCCAGCAGCTTAAGACTAGCGGGAAACGAGCAGTACTTC. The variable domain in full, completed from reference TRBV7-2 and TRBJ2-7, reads GAGVSQSPSNKVTEKGKDVELRCDPISGHTALYWYRQSLGQGLEFLIYFQGNSAPDKSGLPSDRFSAERTGGSVSTLTIQRTQQEDSAVYLCASSLRLAGNEQYFGPGTRLTVT.

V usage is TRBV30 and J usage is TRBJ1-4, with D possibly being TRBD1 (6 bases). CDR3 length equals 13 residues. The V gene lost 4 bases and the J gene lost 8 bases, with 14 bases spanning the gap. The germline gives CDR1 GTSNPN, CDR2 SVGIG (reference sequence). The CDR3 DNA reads TGTGCCTGGAATGAACAGGGAGGGGAAAAACTGTTTTTT. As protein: CAWNEQGGEKLFF.

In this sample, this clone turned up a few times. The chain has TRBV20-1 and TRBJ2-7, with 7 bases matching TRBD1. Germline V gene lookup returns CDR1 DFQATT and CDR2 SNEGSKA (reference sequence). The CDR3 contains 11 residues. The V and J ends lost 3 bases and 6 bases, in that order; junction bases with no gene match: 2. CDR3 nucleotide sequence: TGCAGTGCTAGGACAGGGATCGAGCAGTACTTC. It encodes CSARTGIEQYF.

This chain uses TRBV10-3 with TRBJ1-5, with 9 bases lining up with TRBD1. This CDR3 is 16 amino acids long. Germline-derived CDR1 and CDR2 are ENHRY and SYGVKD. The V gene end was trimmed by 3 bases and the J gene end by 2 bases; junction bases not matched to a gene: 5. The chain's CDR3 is CAISDQRDRGNQPQHF. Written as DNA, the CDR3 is TGTGCCATCAGTGATCAGCGGGACAGGGGCAATCAGCCCCAGCATTTT.

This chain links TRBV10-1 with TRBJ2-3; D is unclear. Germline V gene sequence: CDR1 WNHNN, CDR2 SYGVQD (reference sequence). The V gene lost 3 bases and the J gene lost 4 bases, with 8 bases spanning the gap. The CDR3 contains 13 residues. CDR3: CASSDSFADTQYF. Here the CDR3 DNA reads TGCGCCAGCAGTGATAGTTTCGCAGATACGCAGTATTTT.

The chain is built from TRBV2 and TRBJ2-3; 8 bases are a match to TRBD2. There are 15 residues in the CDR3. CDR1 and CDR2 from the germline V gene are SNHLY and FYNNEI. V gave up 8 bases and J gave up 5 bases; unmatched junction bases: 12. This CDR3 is CASATGGPDRDTQYF. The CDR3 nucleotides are TGTGCCAGCGCTACGGGGGGGCCTGATAGAGATACGCAGTATTTT.

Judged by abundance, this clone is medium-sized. The CDR3 loop reads CASSTQPGHPKETQYF. CDR3 bases: TGTGCCAGCAGCACACAACCGGGACACCCAAAAGAGACCCAGTACTTC. V usage is TRBV7-8 and J usage is TRBJ2-5, with D perhaps matching TRBD1 (6 bases). CDR3 size: 16 residues. Per germline, CDR1 SGHVS and CDR2 FQNEAQ. V was pared by 5 bases and J by 3 bases, with 19 bases between.

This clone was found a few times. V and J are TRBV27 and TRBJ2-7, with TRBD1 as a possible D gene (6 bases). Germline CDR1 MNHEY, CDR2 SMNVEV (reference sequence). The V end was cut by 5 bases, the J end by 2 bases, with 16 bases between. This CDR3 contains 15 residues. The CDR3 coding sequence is TGTGCCAGCAGTCCCCGGGACACCGTAACCTACGAGCAGTACTTC. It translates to CASSPRDTVTYEQYF.

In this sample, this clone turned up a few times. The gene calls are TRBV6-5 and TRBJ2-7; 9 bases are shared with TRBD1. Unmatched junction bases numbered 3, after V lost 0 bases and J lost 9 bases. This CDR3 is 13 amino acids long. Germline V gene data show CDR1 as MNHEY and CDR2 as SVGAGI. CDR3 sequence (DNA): TGTGCCAGCAGTTACTCGCCGGGACAGGGGCAGTACTTC. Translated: CASSYSPGQGQYF.

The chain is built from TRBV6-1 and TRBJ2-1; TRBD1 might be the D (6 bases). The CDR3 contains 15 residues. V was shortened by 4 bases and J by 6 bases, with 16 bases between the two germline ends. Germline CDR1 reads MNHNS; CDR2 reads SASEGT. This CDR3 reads CASSARGPFGNEQFF. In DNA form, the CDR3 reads TGTGCCAGCAGTGCCAGGGGCCCCTTCGGCAATGAGCAGTTCTTC.